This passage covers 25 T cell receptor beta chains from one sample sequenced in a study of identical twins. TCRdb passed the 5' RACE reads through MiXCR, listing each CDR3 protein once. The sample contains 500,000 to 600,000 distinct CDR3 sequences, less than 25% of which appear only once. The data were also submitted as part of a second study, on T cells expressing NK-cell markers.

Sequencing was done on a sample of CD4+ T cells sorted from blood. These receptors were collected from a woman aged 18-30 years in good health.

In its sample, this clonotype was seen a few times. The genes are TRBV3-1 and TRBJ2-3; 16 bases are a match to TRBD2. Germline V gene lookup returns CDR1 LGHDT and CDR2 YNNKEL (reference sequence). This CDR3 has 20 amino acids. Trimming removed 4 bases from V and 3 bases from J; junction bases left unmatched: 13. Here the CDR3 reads CASSPLGLAGGRSVTDTQYF. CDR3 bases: TGTGCCAGCAGCCCTCTGGGACTAGCGGGGGGGAGGTCTGTAACAGATACGCAGTATTTT.

CDR3: CSARVTSGFYEQYF. The CDR3 DNA reads as TGCAGTGCTAGGGTGACTAGCGGGTTCTACGAGCAGTACTTC. The V call is TRBV20-1, the J call TRBJ2-7; 10 bases fit TRBD2. The CDR3 totals 14 residues. V lost 3 bases to trimming and J lost 3 bases; unmatched junction nucleotides: 5. From germline, CDR1 is DFQATT and CDR2 SNEGSKA (reference sequence).

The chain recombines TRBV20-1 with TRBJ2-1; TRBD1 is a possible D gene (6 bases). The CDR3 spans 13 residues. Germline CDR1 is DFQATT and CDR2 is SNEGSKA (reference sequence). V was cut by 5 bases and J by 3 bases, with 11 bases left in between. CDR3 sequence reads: CSASGDFYNEQFF. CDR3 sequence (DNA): TGCAGTGCTTCAGGGGATTTCTACAATGAGCAGTTCTTC.

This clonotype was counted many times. In nucleotides, the CDR3 is TGTGCCAGCAGTTTAGGCGGGGGGGGCCCCGCCAATGAGCAGTTCTTC. Protein product: CASSLGGGGPANEQFF. The V and J genes are TRBV12-3 or TRBV12-4 and TRBJ2-1; 9 bases are shared with TRBD2. The CDR3 extends over 16 amino acids. V was clipped by 1 base and J by 6 bases; unmatched bases: 7.

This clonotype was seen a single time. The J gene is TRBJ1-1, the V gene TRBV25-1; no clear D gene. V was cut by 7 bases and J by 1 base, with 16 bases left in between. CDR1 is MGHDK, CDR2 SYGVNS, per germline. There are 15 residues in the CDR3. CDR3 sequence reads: CASTPHWGGNTEAFF. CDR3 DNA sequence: TGTGCCAGCACTCCTCACTGGGGAGGGAACACTGAAGCTTTCTTT.

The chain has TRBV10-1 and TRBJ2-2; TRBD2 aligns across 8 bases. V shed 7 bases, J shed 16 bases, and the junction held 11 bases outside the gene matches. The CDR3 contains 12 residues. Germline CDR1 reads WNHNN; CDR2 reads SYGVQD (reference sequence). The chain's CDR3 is CASKTLGAGGFF. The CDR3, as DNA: TGCGCCAGCAAGACTCTCGGGGCGGGAGGGTTTTTT.

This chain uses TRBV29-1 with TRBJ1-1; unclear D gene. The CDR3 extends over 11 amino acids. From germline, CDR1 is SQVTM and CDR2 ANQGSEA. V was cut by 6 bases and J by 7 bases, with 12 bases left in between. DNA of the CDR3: TGCAGCGTCCGGCCGATAAATGAAGCTTTCTTT. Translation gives CSVRPINEAFF.

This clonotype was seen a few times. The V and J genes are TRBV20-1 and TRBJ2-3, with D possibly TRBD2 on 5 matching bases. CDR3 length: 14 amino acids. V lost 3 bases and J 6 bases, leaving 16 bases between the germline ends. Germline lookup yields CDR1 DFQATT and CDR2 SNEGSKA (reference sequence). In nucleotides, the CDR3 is TGCAGTGCTAGTCGCGGCGGACTCTACGATACGCAGTATTTT. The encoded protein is CSASRGGLYDTQYF.

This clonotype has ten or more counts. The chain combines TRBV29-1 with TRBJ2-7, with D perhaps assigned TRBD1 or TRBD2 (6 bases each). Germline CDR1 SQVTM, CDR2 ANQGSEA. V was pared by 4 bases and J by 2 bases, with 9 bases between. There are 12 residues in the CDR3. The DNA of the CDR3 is TGCAGCGTTGGGGGGGCGACCTACGAGCAGTACTTC. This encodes CSVGGATYEQYF.

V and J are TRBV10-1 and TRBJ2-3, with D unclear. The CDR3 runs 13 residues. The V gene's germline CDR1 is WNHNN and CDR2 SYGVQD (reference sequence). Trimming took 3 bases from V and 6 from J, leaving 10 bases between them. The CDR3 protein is CASSDEAPDTQYF. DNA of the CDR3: TGCGCCAGCAGTGATGAGGCCCCTGATACGCAGTATTTT.

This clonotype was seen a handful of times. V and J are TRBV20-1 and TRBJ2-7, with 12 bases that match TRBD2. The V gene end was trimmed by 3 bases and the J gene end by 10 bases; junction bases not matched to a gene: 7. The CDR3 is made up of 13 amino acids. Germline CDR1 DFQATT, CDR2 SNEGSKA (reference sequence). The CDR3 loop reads CSASASGGAEQYF. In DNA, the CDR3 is TGCAGTGCTAGCGCTAGCGGGGGGGCCGAACAGTACTTC.

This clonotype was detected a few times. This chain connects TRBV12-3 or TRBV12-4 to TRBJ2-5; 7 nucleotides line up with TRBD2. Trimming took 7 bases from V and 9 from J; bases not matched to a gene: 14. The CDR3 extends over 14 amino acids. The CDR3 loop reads CASTPLADVVSQYF. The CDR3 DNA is TGTGCCAGCACTCCTCTAGCGGACGTCGTTTCCCAGTACTTC.

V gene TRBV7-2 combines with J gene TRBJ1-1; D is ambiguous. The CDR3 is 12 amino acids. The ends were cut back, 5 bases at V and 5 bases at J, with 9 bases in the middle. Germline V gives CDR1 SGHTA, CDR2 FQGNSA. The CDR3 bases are TGTGCCAGCAGCGTATCTAGAACTGAAGCTTTCTTT. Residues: CASSVSRTEAFF.

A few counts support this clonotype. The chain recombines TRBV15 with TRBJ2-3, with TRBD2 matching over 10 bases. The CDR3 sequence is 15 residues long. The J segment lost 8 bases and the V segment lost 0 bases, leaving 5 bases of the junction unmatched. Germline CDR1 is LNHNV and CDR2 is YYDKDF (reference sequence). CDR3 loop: CATSREFSGGSTQYF. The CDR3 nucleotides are TGTGCCACCAGCAGAGAATTTAGCGGGGGGAGTACGCAGTATTTT.

The chain's CDR3 is CASSGLVGAGEETQYF. CDR3 DNA sequence: TGTGCCAGCAGCGGGTTGGTGGGAGCGGGCGAAGAGACCCAGTACTTC. This chain connects TRBV2 to TRBJ2-5; maybe TRBD2 (6 bases). Germline V gene data show CDR1 as SNHLY and CDR2 as FYNNEI. The CDR3 is 16 amino acids. V lost 6 bases, J lost 3 bases, and 20 bases lay in between.

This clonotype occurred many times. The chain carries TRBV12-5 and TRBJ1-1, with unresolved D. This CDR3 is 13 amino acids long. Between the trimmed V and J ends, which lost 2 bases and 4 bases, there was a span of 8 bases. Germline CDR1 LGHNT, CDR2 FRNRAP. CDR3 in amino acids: CASGLTVGTEAFF. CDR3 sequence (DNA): TGTGCTAGTGGTTTGACCGTGGGCACTGAAGCTTTCTTT. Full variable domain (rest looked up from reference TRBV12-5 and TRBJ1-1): DARVTQTPRHKVTEMGQEVTMRCQPILGHNTVFWYRQTMMQGLELLAYFRNRAPLDDSGMPKDRFSAEMPDATLATLKIQPSEPRDSAVYFCASGLTVGTEAFFGQGTRLTVV.

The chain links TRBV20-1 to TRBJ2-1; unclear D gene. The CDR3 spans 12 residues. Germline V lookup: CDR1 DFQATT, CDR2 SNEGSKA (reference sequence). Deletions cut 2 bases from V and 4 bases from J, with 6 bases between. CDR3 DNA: TGCAGTGCTAGAAAGGAATACAATGAGCAGTTCTTC. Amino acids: CSARKEYNEQFF.

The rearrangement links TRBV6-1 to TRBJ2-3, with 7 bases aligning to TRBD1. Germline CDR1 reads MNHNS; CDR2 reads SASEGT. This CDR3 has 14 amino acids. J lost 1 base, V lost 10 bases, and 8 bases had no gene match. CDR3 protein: CAKRDRPCTDTQYF. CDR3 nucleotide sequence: TGTGCCAAAAGGGACAGACCTTGCACAGATACGCAGTATTTT.

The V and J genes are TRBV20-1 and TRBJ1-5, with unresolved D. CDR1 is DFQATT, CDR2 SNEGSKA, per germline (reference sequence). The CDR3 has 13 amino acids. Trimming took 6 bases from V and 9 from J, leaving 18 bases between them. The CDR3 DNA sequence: TGCAGTGCCCAGCGGCCCGACCTTTTGCCCCAGCATTTT. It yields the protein CSAQRPDLLPQHF.

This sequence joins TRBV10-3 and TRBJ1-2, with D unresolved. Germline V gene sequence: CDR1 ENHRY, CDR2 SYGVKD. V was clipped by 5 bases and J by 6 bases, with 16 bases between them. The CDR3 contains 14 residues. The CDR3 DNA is TGTGCCATCAGTTACGGACGGGAAAAAGATGGCTACACCTTC. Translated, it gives CAISYGREKDGYTF.

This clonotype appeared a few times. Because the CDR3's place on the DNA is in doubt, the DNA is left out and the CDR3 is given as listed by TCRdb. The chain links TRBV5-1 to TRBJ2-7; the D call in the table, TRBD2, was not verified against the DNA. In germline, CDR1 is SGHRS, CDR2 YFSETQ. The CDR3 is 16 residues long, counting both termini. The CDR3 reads CASSLGPVAGGSKEYF.

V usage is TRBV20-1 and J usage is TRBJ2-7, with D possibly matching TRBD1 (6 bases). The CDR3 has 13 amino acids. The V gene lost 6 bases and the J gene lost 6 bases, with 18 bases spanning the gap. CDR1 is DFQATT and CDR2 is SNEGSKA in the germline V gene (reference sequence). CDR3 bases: TGCAGTGCCTCCGACAGGCCGAGGGGCGAGCAGTACTTC. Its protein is CSASDRPRGEQYF.

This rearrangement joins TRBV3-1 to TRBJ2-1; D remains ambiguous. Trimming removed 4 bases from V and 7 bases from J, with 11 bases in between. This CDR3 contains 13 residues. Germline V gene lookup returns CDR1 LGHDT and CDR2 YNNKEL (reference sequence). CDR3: CASSLATVNEQFF. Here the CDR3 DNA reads TGTGCCAGCAGCCTCGCGACTGTGAATGAGCAGTTCTTC.

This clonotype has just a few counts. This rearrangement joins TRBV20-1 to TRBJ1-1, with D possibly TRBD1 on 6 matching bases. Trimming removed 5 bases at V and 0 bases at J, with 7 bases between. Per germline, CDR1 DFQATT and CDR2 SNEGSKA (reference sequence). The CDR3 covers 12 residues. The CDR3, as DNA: TGCAGTGCTGGGGGCATGAACACTGAAGCTTTCTTT. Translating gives CSAGGMNTEAFF.

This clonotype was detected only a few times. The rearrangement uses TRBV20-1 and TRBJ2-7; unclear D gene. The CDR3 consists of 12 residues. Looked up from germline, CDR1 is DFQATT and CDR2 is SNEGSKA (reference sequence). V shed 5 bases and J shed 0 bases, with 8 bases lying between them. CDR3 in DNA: TGCAGTGCTGGGCCGCCCTCCTACGAGCAGTACTTC. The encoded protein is CSAGPPSYEQYF.